The 20 T cell receptor beta chains below come from one sample, sequenced in a study of OX40 agonist ivuxolimab in advanced cancers. Data came from immunoSEQ multiplex PCR; TCRdb stores just in-frame clones and leaves some out. The data show tens of thousands of clones, with 73% seen just once and 18% held by the top ten. The input for sequencing was CD4+ or CD8+ T cells sorted from blood, taken in a trial of the OX40 agonist ivuxolimab. The receptor set was obtained from an adult with an advanced solid tumor such as melanoma, head and neck, liver or kidney cancer.

The chain links TRBV7-6 to TRBJ1-5, with 8 bases fitting TRBD1. The ends lost 3 bases at V and 4 bases at J; junction bases unmatched: 5. Per germline, CDR1 SGHVS and CDR2 FNYEAQ. This CDR3 contains 15 residues. CDR3 in amino acids: CASSFSGGENQPQHF. The CDR3 DNA sequence: TGTGCCAGCAGCTTCTCAGGGGGCGAAAATCAGCCCCAGCATTTT.

The chain couples TRBV5-4 to TRBJ2-7; 7 bases agree with TRBD2. CDR1 SGHNT and CDR2 YYREEE come from the germline V gene (reference sequence). This CDR3 is 16 amino acids long. The V and J ends lost 4 bases and 3 bases, in that order; junction bases with no gene match: 13. The CDR3 coding sequence is TGTGCCAGCAGCGTTGGTGCGGGGGAGGCCCTCTACGAGCAGTACTTC. It is translated as CASSVGAGEALYEQYF.

This clone was seen a handful of times. The genes are TRBV7-3 and TRBJ2-1, with D tentatively TRBD2 (5 bases). V was trimmed by 2 bases and J by 7 bases, leaving 6 bases between them. The CDR3 spans 12 residues. Germline CDR1 SGHTA, CDR2 FQGTGA. The CDR3 is CASSLEGNEQFF. The DNA for the CDR3 is TGTGCCAGCAGCTTAGAGGGAAATGAGCAGTTCTTC.

This clone appeared a few times. The CDR3 region has the DNA TGTGCCAGCAGCCACCCAGTGAGGGGCTGGGAGACCCAGTACTTC. Its translation is CASSHPVRGWETQYF. The J gene is TRBJ2-5, the V gene TRBV7-9; TRBD1 or TRBD2 may be the D gene (5 bases each). CDR3 length: 15 amino acids. In germline, CDR1 is SEHNR, CDR2 FQNEAQ (reference sequence). Trimming took off 5 bases at V and 5 bases at J, with 18 bases between the two ends. Variable domain in full (rest from reference TRBV7-9 and TRBJ2-5): DTGVSQNPRHKITKRGQNVTFRCDPISEHNRLYWYRQTLGQGPEFLTYFQNEAQLEKSRLLSDRFSAERPKGSFSTLEIQRTEQGDSAMYLCASSHPVRGWETQYFGPGTRLLVL.

The chain couples TRBV7-9 to TRBJ1-4; D is unclear. This CDR3 is built from 12 residues. Germline V gene lookup returns CDR1 SEHNR and CDR2 FQNEAQ (reference sequence). V was pared by 4 bases and J by 8 bases, with 8 bases between. The CDR3 spells CASSYFNEKLFF. The CDR3 bases are TGTGCCAGCAGCTATTTCAACGAAAAACTGTTTTTT. The whole variable domain, filled in from reference TRBV7-9 and TRBJ1-4, reads DTGVSQNPRHKITKRGQNVTFRCDPISEHNRLYWYRQTLGQGPEFLTYFQNEAQLEKSRLLSDRFSAERPKGSFSTLEIQRTEQGDSAMYLCASSYFNEKLFFGSGTQLSVL.

The gene calls are TRBV7-9 and TRBJ2-7; no firm D call. Germline assignment: CDR1 SEHNR and CDR2 FQNEAQ (reference sequence). The V end lost 1 base, the J end lost 3 bases, and 7 bases lay between the germline ends. The CDR3 is 13 residues long. CDR3: CASSLESSYEQYF. In DNA form, the CDR3 reads TGTGCCAGCAGCTTAGAGAGCAGCTACGAGCAGTACTTC.

This clone was seen repeatedly, ten times or more. The CDR3 protein is CASSYSGRSKDYEQYF. The CDR3, as DNA: TGTGCCAGCAGTTACTCGGGGCGGAGTAAGGACTACGAGCAGTACTTC. This chain uses TRBV6-5 with TRBJ2-7; D perhaps matches TRBD1 (5 bases). V was clipped by 0 bases and J by 3 bases, with 15 bases between them. Germline values: CDR1 MNHEY, CDR2 SVGAGI. CDR3 length: 16 amino acids.

By sample share, this clone is medium-sized. The chain couples TRBV2 to TRBJ1-5; 10 bases line up with TRBD1. The CDR3 contains 17 residues. Germline V CDR1 and CDR2: SNHLY, FYNNEI. Unmatched junction bases numbered 12, after V lost 4 bases and J lost 6 bases. The CDR3 loop is CASSGPPGQGHGQPQHF. In DNA form, the CDR3 reads TGTGCCAGCAGTGGTCCCCCGGGACAGGGGCACGGTCAGCCCCAGCATTTT. Full variable domain (missing parts from reference TRBV2 and TRBJ1-5): EPEVTQTPSHQVTQMGQEVILRCVPISNHLYFYWYRQILGQKVEFLVSFYNNEISEKSEIFDDQFSVERPDGSNFTLKIRSTKLEDSAMYFCASSGPPGQGHGQPQHFGDGTRLSIL.

The chain couples TRBV9 to TRBJ2-2; D remains ambiguous. Germline V gives CDR1 SGDLS, CDR2 YYNGEE. The length of the CDR3 is 15 residues. V shed 5 bases and J shed 5 bases, with 16 bases lying between them. The CDR3 region has the DNA TGTGCCAGCAGGCCTTCCACTTTCGAAACCGGGGAGCTGTTTTTT. Its protein is CASRPSTFETGELFF.

V and J are TRBV15 and TRBJ2-1, with unresolved D. This CDR3 has 13 residues. With 8 bases removed from V and 4 bases from J, the gap between germline ends came to 12 bases. CDR1 and CDR2 from the germline V gene are LNHNV and YYDKDF (reference sequence). This CDR3 is CATSDPVYNEQFF. The CDR3, as DNA: TGTGCCACCTCGGACCCAGTTTACAATGAGCAGTTCTTC.

The chain is built from TRBV7-9 and TRBJ2-7, with 8 bases identical to TRBD1. The junction had 6 bases not matched to a gene; V was cut back by 6 bases and J by 5 bases. The CDR3 has 13 residues. Looked up from germline, CDR1 is SEHNR and CDR2 is FQNEAQ (reference sequence). The CDR3, as DNA: TGTGCCAGCAGGCCGGGACAGGCCCACGAGCAGTACTTC. This encodes CASRPGQAHEQYF.

The rearrangement uses TRBV28 and TRBJ2-3; no clear D. Trimming took off 4 bases at V and 6 bases at J, with 23 bases between the two ends. CDR3 length equals 17 residues. Germline V gives CDR1 MDHEN, CDR2 SYDVKM. CDR3 sequence (DNA): TGTGCCAGCAGTTCGACCGACACGGCCCCTTTTGGGGATACGCAGTATTTT. Protein: CASSSTDTAPFGDTQYF. Full variable domain (remainder filled in from reference TRBV28 and TRBJ2-3): DVKVTQSSRYLVKRTGEKVFLECVQDMDHENMFWYRQDPGLGLRLIYFSYDVKMKEKGDIPEGYSVSREKKERFSLILESASTNQTSMYLCASSSTDTAPFGDTQYFGPGTRLTVL.

This clone was seen only a few times. V usage is TRBV29-1 and J usage is TRBJ2-7, with TRBD2 matching 7 bases. The CDR3 runs 13 residues. V gave up 2 bases and J gave up 1 base; unmatched junction bases: 2. Germline V gene lookup returns CDR1 SQVTM and CDR2 ANQGSEA. In nucleotides, the CDR3 is TGCAGCGTTGAACTGGGAGGGTCCTACGAGCAGTACTTC. Translation gives CSVELGGSYEQYF.

This rearrangement joins TRBV6-9 to TRBJ2-7, with 11 bases identical to TRBD2. Germline values: CDR1 MNHGY, CDR2 SVAAGI. The J segment lost 5 bases and the V segment lost 6 bases, leaving 6 bases of the junction unmatched. CDR3 length: 14 amino acids. The CDR3 region has the DNA TGTGCCAGCAGCCCACTTAGCGGGGGGGACGAGCAGTACTTC. It specifies CASSPLSGGDEQYF.

The V call is TRBV9, the J call TRBJ2-3, with D possibly being TRBD1 or TRBD2 (6 bases each). CDR1 is SGDLS, CDR2 YYNGEE, per germline. The CDR3 consists of 14 residues. V lost 0 bases to trimming and J lost 6 bases, with 11 bases between them. The CDR3 reads CASSVAGARDTQYF. In nucleotides, the CDR3 is TGTGCCAGCAGCGTAGCGGGGGCCCGGGATACGCAGTATTTT.

The chain is built from TRBV7-2 and TRBJ2-5; D is possibly TRBD2 (6 bases). CDR1 SGHTA and CDR2 FQGNSA come from the germline V gene. This CDR3 is built from 16 residues. Between the trimmed V and J ends, which lost 5 bases and 5 bases, there was a span of 21 bases. CDR3 amino acids: CASSPGRSVTGETQYF. The CDR3 bases are TGTGCCAGCAGCCCGGGGAGGAGCGTGACGGGGGAGACCCAGTACTTC.

The chain joins TRBV9 to TRBJ2-1; 7 bases map to TRBD1. The CDR3 spans 16 residues. Germline trimming cut 6 bases from V and 8 bases from J; bases unmatched to any gene: 17. CDR1 is SGDLS, CDR2 YYNGEE, per germline. The CDR3 reads CASTSGGRGWRDEQFF. The CDR3 coding sequence is TGTGCCAGCACTTCCGGCGGCAGGGGGTGGCGCGATGAGCAGTTCTTC.

The chain links TRBV13 to TRBJ2-3; weak D call: TRBD2 (5 bases). The V gene lost 5 bases and the J gene lost 2 bases, with 14 bases spanning the gap. CDR1 and CDR2 from the germline V gene are PRHDT and FYEKMQ (reference sequence). This CDR3 region has 15 residues. The CDR3 DNA follows: TGTGCCAGCAGCCCAGCTTGGGAGACCACAGATACGCAGTATTTT. As protein: CASSPAWETTDTQYF.

The chain recombines TRBV7-9 with TRBJ2-7; 10 nucleotides line up with TRBD2. V shed 3 bases, J shed 4 bases, and the junction held 12 bases outside the gene matches. Germline CDR1 is SEHNR and CDR2 is FQNEAQ (reference sequence). The CDR3 has 17 residues. The DNA for the CDR3 is TGTGCCAGCAGCTTCGGACGATCTAGCGGGGGCTCTTACGAGCAGTACTTC. This translates into CASSFGRSSGGSYEQYF.

The gene calls are TRBV4-3 and TRBJ1-5, with TRBD1 identical over 8 bases. From germline, CDR1 is LGHNA and CDR2 YSLEER. The CDR3 length is 20 residues. V was pared by 0 bases and J by 4 bases, with 17 bases of the junction left unmatched. CDR3 protein: CASSQDHDRGSTWGNQPQHF. For the CDR3, the DNA is TGCGCCAGCAGCCAAGACCACGACAGGGGCTCTACCTGGGGGAATCAGCCCCAGCATTTT.